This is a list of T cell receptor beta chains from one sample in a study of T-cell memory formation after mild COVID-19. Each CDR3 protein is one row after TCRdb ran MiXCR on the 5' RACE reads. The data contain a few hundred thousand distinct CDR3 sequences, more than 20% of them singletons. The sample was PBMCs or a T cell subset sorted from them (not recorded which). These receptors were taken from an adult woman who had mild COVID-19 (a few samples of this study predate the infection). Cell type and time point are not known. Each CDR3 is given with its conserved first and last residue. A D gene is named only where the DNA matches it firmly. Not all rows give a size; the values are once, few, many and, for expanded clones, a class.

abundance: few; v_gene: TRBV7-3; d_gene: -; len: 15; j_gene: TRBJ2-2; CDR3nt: TGTGCCAGCAGCTTAGGCACTCTGGGCACCGGGGAGCTGTTTTTT; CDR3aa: CASSLGTLGTGELFF
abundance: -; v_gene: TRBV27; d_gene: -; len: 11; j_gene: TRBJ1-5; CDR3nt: TGTGCCAGCAGTAATGGTGGTCCCCAGCATTTT; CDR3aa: CASSNGGPQHF
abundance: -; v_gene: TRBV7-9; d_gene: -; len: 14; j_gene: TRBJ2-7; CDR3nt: TGTGCCAGCAGCTTGACGCAACCTGCACACGAGCAGTACTTC; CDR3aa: CASSLTQPAHEQYF
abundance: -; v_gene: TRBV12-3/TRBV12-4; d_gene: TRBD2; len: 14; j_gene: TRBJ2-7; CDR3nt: TGTGCCAGCGCCCCTACTGCGGGGGCCTACGAGCAGTACTTC; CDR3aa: CASAPTAGAYEQYF
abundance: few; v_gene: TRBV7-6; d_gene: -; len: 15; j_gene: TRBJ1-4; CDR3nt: TGTGCCAGCAGCCCAGCCCCGGGGGATAATGAAAAACTGTTTTTT; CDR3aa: CASSPAPGDNEKLFF
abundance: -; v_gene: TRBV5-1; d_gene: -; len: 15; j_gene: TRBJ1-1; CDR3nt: TGCGCCAGCAGCTTGGATATCGAGGCGGGCACTGAAGCTTTCTTT; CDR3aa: CASSLDIEAGTEAFF
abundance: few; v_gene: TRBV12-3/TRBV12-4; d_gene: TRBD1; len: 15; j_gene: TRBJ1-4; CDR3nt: TGTGCCAGCAGTTATGGGGACAGGAGGAATGAAAAACTGTTTTTT; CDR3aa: CASSYGDRRNEKLFF
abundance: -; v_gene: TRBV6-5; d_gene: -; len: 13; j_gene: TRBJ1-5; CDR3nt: TGTGCCAGCAGAATAGGGGGCAATCAGCCCCAGCATTTT; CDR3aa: CASRIGGNQPQHF
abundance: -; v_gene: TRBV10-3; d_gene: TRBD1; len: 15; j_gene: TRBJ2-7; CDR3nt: TGTGCCATCAGTGGATCCGGGACAGACGGTCGGGAGCAGTACTTC; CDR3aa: CAISGSGTDGREQYF
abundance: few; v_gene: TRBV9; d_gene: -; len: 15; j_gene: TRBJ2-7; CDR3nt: TGTGCCAGCAGCGTAGGGTCCGGATCGGCCTACGAGCAGTACTTC; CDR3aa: CASSVGSGSAYEQYF
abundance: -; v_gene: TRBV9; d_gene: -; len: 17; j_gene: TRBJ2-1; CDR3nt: TGTGCCAGCAGCGTAAGCGGGTCCACCTTCGGCTACAATGAGCAGTTCTTC; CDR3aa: CASSVSGSTFGYNEQFF